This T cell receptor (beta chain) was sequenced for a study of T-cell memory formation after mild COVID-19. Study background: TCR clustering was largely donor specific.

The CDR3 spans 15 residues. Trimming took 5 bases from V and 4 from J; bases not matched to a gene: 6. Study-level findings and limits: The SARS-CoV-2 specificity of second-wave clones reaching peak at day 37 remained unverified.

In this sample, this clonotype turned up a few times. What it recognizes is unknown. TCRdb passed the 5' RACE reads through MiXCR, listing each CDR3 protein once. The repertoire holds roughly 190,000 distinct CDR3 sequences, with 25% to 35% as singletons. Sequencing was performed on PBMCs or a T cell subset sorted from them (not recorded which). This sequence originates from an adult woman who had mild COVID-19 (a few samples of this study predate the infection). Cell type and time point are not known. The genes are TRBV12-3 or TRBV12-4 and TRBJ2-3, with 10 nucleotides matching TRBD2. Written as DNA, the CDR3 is TGTGCCAGCAGTACCATAGCGGGGGGAGCAGATACGCAGTATTTT. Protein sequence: CASSTIAGGADTQYF.